The 8 T cell receptor beta chains listed next were all sequenced from one sample in a study of read filtering for tumor transcriptome and immune sequencing. This library used roughly 400 ng RNA and molecular barcoded adaptors spanning alpha/delta and beta/gamma chains. TCRdb fed the reads into MiXCR, producing one record per CDR3 protein. The sample shows over 45,000 distinct CDR3 sequences, 10% to 15% of them seen only once. The material sequenced was a population of CD138-negative cells sorted from bone marrow. These TCRs come from a donor over 35 with multiple myeloma.

This clonotype was found many times. The genes are TRBV20-1 and TRBJ1-6, with a possible D match to TRBD1 (6 bases). The CDR3 has 13 amino acids. Deletions cut 3 bases from V and 11 bases from J, with 14 bases between. The V gene's germline CDR1 is DFQATT and CDR2 SNEGSKA (reference sequence). CDR3 bases: TGCAGTGCTAGTGGAGGGCAGGGGCCACCCCTCCACTTT. It translates to CSASGGQGPPLHF.

On this clonotype: Just one base apart from a much larger clone, this may be a read error. The conserved phenylalanine or tryptophan is not found at the CDR3 terminus, so this likely reflects a read error. J is TRBJ2-5 and V is TRBV11-2; TRBD1 or TRBD2 may be the D gene (6 bases each). Germline-derived CDR1 and CDR2 are SGHAT and FQNNGV. The CDR3 covers 15 residues. The germline V and J ends were trimmed by 5 bases and 10 bases, with 23 bases remaining between them. The CDR3 is CASSREGGKGDIQYV. The CDR3 DNA is TGTGCCAGCAGCCGCGAGGGGGGTAAGGGTGATATCCAGTACGTC.

This clonotype was observed at least ten times. V is TRBV10-3 and J is TRBJ2-1; 8 bases map to TRBD2. The CDR3 is 15 amino acids. Germline-derived CDR1 and CDR2 are ENHRY and SYGVKD. The V segment lost 2 bases and the J segment 9 bases; nucleotides outside the gene matches: 9. The CDR3 sequence is CAISEKGLELGEQFF. CDR3 nucleotide sequence: TGTGCCATCAGTGAGAAGGGACTAGAGTTGGGTGAGCAGTTCTTC.

The table lists this clonotype with many counts. This chain connects TRBV5-1 to TRBJ2-2; 10 bases line up with TRBD2. V was clipped by 3 bases and J by 0 bases; unmatched bases: 2. Germline values: CDR1 SGHRS, CDR2 YFSETQ. The CDR3 spans 16 residues. This CDR3 reads CASSSGTSANTGELFF. In DNA, the CDR3 is TGCGCCAGCAGCTCCGGGACTAGCGCGAACACCGGGGAGCTGTTTTTT.

At least ten counts were recorded for this clonotype. V is TRBV6-5 and J is TRBJ2-2; D is uncertain. V gave up 6 bases and J gave up 0 bases, with 14 bases separating them. The CDR3 consists of 16 residues. Per germline, CDR1 MNHEY and CDR2 SVGAGI. DNA for the CDR3: TGTGCCAGCAGAATTACGTGGGGTTCGAACACCGGGGAGCTGTTTTTT. Amino acid sequence: CASRITWGSNTGELFF.

This clonotype was found many times. The J gene is TRBJ2-3, the V gene TRBV20-1, with TRBD2 identical over 10 bases. V shed 4 bases, J shed 0 bases, and the junction held 13 bases outside the gene matches. Germline CDR1 DFQATT, CDR2 SNEGSKA (reference sequence). CDR3 length equals 18 residues. The CDR3 DNA reads as TGCAGTGCTAACCCCTGGACTAGCGGTAGGACTAGCACAGATACGCAGTATTTT. Translating it yields CSANPWTSGRTSTDTQYF.

There are many counts of this clonotype. This sequence joins TRBV7-2 and TRBJ2-4, with 9 positions matching TRBD2. CDR3 length: 16 residues. The V gene's germline CDR1 is SGHTA and CDR2 FQGNSA. The junction had 10 bases not matched to a gene; V was cut back by 5 bases and J by 5 bases. This CDR3 is CASSRERGAQQNIQYF. In nucleotides, the CDR3 is TGTGCCAGCAGCCGCGAGCGGGGGGCGCAACAAAACATTCAGTACTTC.

This clonotype was recorded many times. The chain joins TRBV18 to TRBJ2-1; 13 bases match TRBD2. The CDR3 is 16 residues long. Trimming cost V 6 bases and J 7 bases; bases outside gene matches: 9. CDR1 is KGHSH, CDR2 LQKENI, per germline. CDR3 loop: CASSLGLAGVGNEQFF. The CDR3 DNA reads TGTGCCAGCTCCCTCGGACTAGCGGGAGTTGGTAATGAGCAGTTCTTC.